The 25 T cell receptor beta chains in this list originate from one sample, sequenced in a study of HIV-infected children after antiretroviral therapy interruption. This sample's treatment: PENTA 11 planned treatment interruption arm or continuous ART arm. A 3' RACE protocol on RNA, with unique molecular identifiers, produced the TCR library. In TCRdb, the 3' RACE reads were re-called with MiXCR into one record per CDR3 protein. This repertoire shows about 7,300 distinct CDR3 sequences, about a sixth found once; its top ten account for approximately 14%. The specimen was CD45RO+ CD8+ T cells from PBMCs, pooled from several time points, collected from a donor given antiretroviral therapy, either interrupted or continuous. Specified subset: memory CD8+ CD45RO+ CD45RA- T cells. All receptors derive from a pool of human donors with HIV.

The table lists this clonotype with many counts. The rearrangement links TRBV6-5 to TRBJ1-6; 7 bases agree with TRBD1. The CDR3 contains 14 residues. Per germline, CDR1 MNHEY and CDR2 SVGAGI. V shed 3 bases, J shed 10 bases, and the junction held 6 bases outside the gene matches. For the CDR3, the DNA is TGTGCCAGCAGTTATCAGGGGGTAGGGTCACCCCTCCACTTT. Translated, it gives CASSYQGVGSPLHF.

This clonotype was seen repeatedly, ten times or more. The chain is built from TRBV7-3 and TRBJ2-7; TRBD1 might be the D (5 bases). The germline V and J ends were trimmed by 2 bases and 3 bases, with 17 bases remaining between them. CDR3 length: 16 amino acids. CDR1 is SGHTA and CDR2 is FQGTGA in the germline V gene. CDR3 sequence: CASSLGAGSRHYEQYF. The CDR3 region has the DNA TGTGCCAGCAGCTTAGGGGCAGGGTCCCGCCACTACGAGCAGTACTTC.

There are many counts of this clonotype. J is TRBJ2-3 and V is TRBV20-1; 12 bases line up with TRBD2. Trimming at V came to 0 bases and at J to 4 bases, leaving 2 bases not matched to a gene. This CDR3 spans 15 amino acids. Germline-derived CDR1 and CDR2 are DFQATT and SNEGSKA (reference sequence). CDR3 coding DNA: TGCAGTGCTAGAGAACTAGCGGGAGGACCAGATACGCAGTATTTT. It specifies CSARELAGGPDTQYF.

The gene calls are TRBV4-3 and TRBJ1-5; 7 nucleotides match TRBD1. This CDR3 contains 15 residues. Germline lookup yields CDR1 LGHNA and CDR2 YSLEER. V gave up 0 bases and J gave up 1 base; unmatched junction bases: 0. In nucleotides, the CDR3 is TGCGCCAGCAGCCAAGACAGGGGGAGCAATCAGCCCCAGCATTTT. It translates to CASSQDRGSNQPQHF.

This chain connects TRBV6-2 or TRBV6-3 to TRBJ2-1; D remains unclear. V lost 2 bases, J lost 7 bases, and 15 bases lay in between. This CDR3 has 15 amino acids. Germline CDR1 and CDR2: MNHEY and SVGEGT. CDR3 sequence reads: CASSYPYVIINEQFF. CDR3 nucleotides: TGTGCCAGCAGTTACCCATACGTAATCATAAATGAGCAGTTCTTC.

This clonotype was detected many times. J is TRBJ2-7 and V is TRBV3-1; a possible D gene is TRBD1 (5 bases). With 2 bases removed from V and 5 bases from J, the gap between germline ends came to 16 bases. Germline CDR1 LGHDT, CDR2 YNNKEL (reference sequence). The CDR3 sequence is 15 residues long. CDR3 in DNA: TGTGCCAGCAGCCAATGGAACAGGCCCTCGGACGAGCAGTACTTC. Protein sequence: CASSQWNRPSDEQYF.

This clonotype has a count of ten or more. The V call is TRBV7-3, the J call TRBJ1-6; D unresolved. Germline values: CDR1 SGHTA, CDR2 FQGTGA. V was cut by 2 bases and J by 7 bases, with 6 bases left in between. CDR3 length equals 13 residues. For the CDR3, the DNA is TGTGCCAGCAGCTTATCGGACAATTCACCCCTCCACTTT. It codes for CASSLSDNSPLHF.

The rearrangement uses TRBV7-3 and TRBJ1-1; D gene ambiguous. Trimming stripped 2 bases from V and 3 bases from J, with 10 bases between. The germline V gene encodes CDR1 SGHTA and CDR2 FQGTGA. This CDR3 region has 14 residues. The CDR3 loop reads CASSLRSRYTEAFF. The DNA for the CDR3 is TGTGCCAGCAGCTTACGAAGTAGATACACTGAAGCTTTCTTT.

This clonotype is medium-sized in the sample. The chain carries TRBV18 and TRBJ1-1; 9 bases are shared with TRBD1. The CDR3 is 16 residues long. Germline V gives CDR1 KGHSH, CDR2 LQKENI. Trimming at V came to 3 bases and at J to 0 bases, leaving 5 bases not matched to a gene. This CDR3 is CASSPPDRGVNTEAFF. The CDR3 nucleotides are TGTGCCAGCTCACCTCCGGACAGGGGAGTGAACACTGAAGCTTTCTTT.

This clonotype was detected many times. CDR3 nucleotides: TGTGCCAGCTCACCAATGGGATCCACTGAAGCTTTCTTT. It specifies CASSPMGSTEAFF. J is TRBJ1-1 and V is TRBV18; D gene ambiguous. From germline, CDR1 is KGHSH and CDR2 LQKENI. The CDR3 loop spans 13 amino acids. Trimming shortened V by 2 bases and J by 4 bases, and 8 bases separated the two germline ends.

In this sample, this clonotype turned up many times. The chain uses TRBV20-1 and TRBJ1-4, with unresolved D. Trimming pared 6 bases from V and 0 bases from J, leaving 8 bases between. The V gene's germline CDR1 is DFQATT and CDR2 SNEGSKA (reference sequence). This CDR3 region has 13 residues. The CDR3 nucleotides read TGCAGTGCAGAAACTGCAACTAATGAAAAACTGTTTTTT. It codes for CSAETATNEKLFF.

This clonotype was picked up many times. Mismatch with germline at one junction end may stem from a read error. This chain joins TRBV10-3 and TRBJ2-3, with TRBD1 identical over 8 bases. The germline V gene has CDR1 ENHRY and CDR2 SYGVKD. The CDR3 is 16 amino acids. The CDR3 reads CVIGDSGGYGTDTQYF. In nucleotides, the CDR3 is TGTGTCATCGGGGATTCAGGGGGCTATGGAACAGATACGCAGTATTTT.

This clonotype is labeled as medium-sized (0.01 to 0.1%). The chain is built from TRBV29-1 and TRBJ2-7; D is uncertain. Germline loops: CDR1 SQVTM, CDR2 ANQGSEA. The CDR3 loop spans 11 amino acids. Trimming shortened V by 6 bases and J by 4 bases, and 10 bases separated the two germline ends. The CDR3 DNA follows: TGCAGCGTAGACACAGAGTACGAGCAGTACTTC. It translates to CSVDTEYEQYF.

In this sample, this clonotype turned up a few times. The CDR3 DNA sequence: TGTGCCAGCAGTGCCGGGGGGACAGGCTCCTACGAGCAGTACTTC. Encoded protein: CASSAGGTGSYEQYF. The chain links TRBV25-1 to TRBJ2-7; tentatively, D is TRBD1 (8 bases). Deletions cut 4 bases from V and 0 bases from J, with 13 bases between. From germline, CDR1 is MGHDK and CDR2 SYGVNS. This CDR3 comprises 15 residues.

This clonotype has a count of ten or more. The chain carries TRBV5-6 and TRBJ2-6; D uncertain. The ends were cut back, 4 bases at V and 3 bases at J, with 11 bases in the middle. Germline CDR1 reads SGHDT; CDR2 reads YYEEEE. This CDR3 has 15 residues. For the CDR3, the DNA is TGTGCCAGCAGCGGAATATCGCGTGGGGCCAACGTCCTGACTTTC. Protein: CASSGISRGANVLTF.

This clonotype rates as medium-sized. The chain carries TRBV27 and TRBJ2-2, with D tentatively TRBD1 (5 bases). This CDR3 is 17 amino acids long. The V and J ends lost 8 bases and 0 bases respectively, with 19 bases between them. Germline V lookup: CDR1 MNHEY, CDR2 SMNVEV (reference sequence). As DNA, the CDR3 is TGTGCCAGCCATTCCCAGCAGGGCGGCCCGAACACCGGGGAGCTGTTTTTT. Its translation is CASHSQQGGPNTGELFF.

This clonotype was observed a handful of times. The V gene is TRBV12-3 or TRBV12-4, the J gene TRBJ1-2, with TRBD1 as a possible D gene (6 bases). Trimming pared 5 bases from V and 4 bases from J, leaving 17 bases between. The CDR3 covers 15 residues. The CDR3 region is CASSPGLTGLYGYTF. The CDR3 DNA follows: TGTGCCAGCAGTCCAGGATTGACAGGCCTCTATGGCTACACCTTC.

In its sample, this clonotype ranks as medium-sized. The chain has TRBV2 and TRBJ1-2; no firm D call. Germline V gives CDR1 SNHLY, CDR2 FYNNEI. This CDR3 is 14 amino acids long. The germline V and J ends were trimmed by 0 bases and 5 bases, with 10 bases remaining between them. Here the CDR3 reads CASSEAVLRYGYTF. DNA of the CDR3: TGTGCCAGCAGTGAAGCGGTGCTGAGATATGGCTACACCTTC.

This clonotype was seen a few times. The chain carries TRBV4-2 and TRBJ2-2; D is uncertain. The CDR3 loop spans 13 amino acids. Germline V lookup: CDR1 LGHNA, CDR2 YNFKEQ. V lost 7 bases to trimming and J lost 6 bases, with 12 bases between them. DNA of the CDR3: TGTGCCAGCACCATACAGTGTCCCGGGGAGCTGTTTTTT. Translated, it gives CASTIQCPGELFF.

This clonotype was seen a few times. V usage is TRBV7-8 and J usage is TRBJ2-5, with 11 bases lining up with TRBD2. Trimming cost V 5 bases and J 4 bases; bases outside gene matches: 6. The CDR3 covers 15 residues. Germline assignment: CDR1 SGHVS and CDR2 FQNEAQ. DNA for the CDR3: TGTGCCAGCAGCCTGACTAGCGGGAATGGAGAGACCCAGTACTTC. This gives the protein CASSLTSGNGETQYF.

This clonotype is labeled medium-sized. This sequence joins TRBV11-2 and TRBJ1-1; D unclear. The germline CDR1 and CDR2 sequences are SGHAT and FQNNGV. The germline V and J ends were trimmed by 4 bases and 1 base, with 7 bases remaining between them. The CDR3 runs 13 residues. CDR3 DNA: TGTGCCAGCAGCTCCTTTTCGAACACTGAAGCTTTCTTT. This encodes CASSSFSNTEAFF.

This clonotype was seen many times. The chain joins TRBV5-1 to TRBJ2-4; either TRBD1 or TRBD2 may supply D (5 bases each). From germline, CDR1 is SGHRS and CDR2 YFSETQ. CDR3 length: 17 amino acids. V was shortened by 7 bases and J by 0 bases, with 20 bases between the two germline ends. CDR3 sequence: CASQSGTGVIAKNIQYF. DNA of the CDR3: TGCGCCAGCCAATCCGGGACCGGGGTTATAGCCAAAAACATTCAGTACTTC.

This clonotype was detected many times. The genes are TRBV10-3 and TRBJ1-2; the D gene is possibly TRBD1 (5 bases). Germline CDR1 ENHRY, CDR2 SYGVKD. Trimming shortened V by 4 bases and J by 12 bases, and 15 bases separated the two germline ends. This CDR3 region has 12 residues. The CDR3 protein is CAISVNSGTNTF. The DNA of the CDR3 is TGTGCCATCAGTGTGAATTCAGGGACTAACACCTTC.

The table lists this clonotype with many counts. This sequence joins TRBV12-3 or TRBV12-4 and TRBJ2-7; the match to TRBD1 covers 10 bases. The CDR3 extends over 15 amino acids. The ends lost 6 bases at V and 6 bases at J; junction bases unmatched: 11. This CDR3 reads CASRRGTGDCSEQYF. The CDR3 DNA follows: TGTGCCAGCAGGCGAGGGACAGGGGATTGTAGCGAGCAGTACTTC.

This clonotype was counted many times. The CDR3 reads CASSTRTAPSTEAFF. In DNA form, the CDR3 reads TGTGCCAGCAGTACGAGGACGGCCCCGAGCACTGAAGCTTTCTTT. The J gene is TRBJ1-1, the V gene TRBV27; D gene uncertain. V was shortened by 5 bases and J by 4 bases, with 17 bases between the two germline ends. The CDR3 is 15 amino acids. Germline-derived CDR1 and CDR2 are MNHEY and SMNVEV (reference sequence).